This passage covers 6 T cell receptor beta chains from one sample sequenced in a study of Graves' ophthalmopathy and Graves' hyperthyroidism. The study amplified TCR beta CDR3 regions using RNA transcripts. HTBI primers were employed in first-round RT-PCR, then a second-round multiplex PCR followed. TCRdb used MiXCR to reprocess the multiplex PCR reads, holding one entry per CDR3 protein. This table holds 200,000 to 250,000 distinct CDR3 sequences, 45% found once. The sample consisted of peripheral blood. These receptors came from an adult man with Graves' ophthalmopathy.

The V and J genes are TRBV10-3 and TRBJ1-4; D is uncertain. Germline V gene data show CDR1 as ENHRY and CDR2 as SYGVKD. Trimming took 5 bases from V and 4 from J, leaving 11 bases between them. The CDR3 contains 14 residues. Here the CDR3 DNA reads TGTGCCATCAGTTACTCGATGAATAATGAAAAACTGTTTTTT. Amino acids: CAISYSMNNEKLFF.

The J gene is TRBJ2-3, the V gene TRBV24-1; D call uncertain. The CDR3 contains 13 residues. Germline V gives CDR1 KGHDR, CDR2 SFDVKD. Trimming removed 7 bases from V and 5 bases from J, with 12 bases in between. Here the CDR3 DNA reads TGTGCCACCAGCCGATTTAGAGGAGATACGCAGTATTTT. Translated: CATSRFRGDTQYF.

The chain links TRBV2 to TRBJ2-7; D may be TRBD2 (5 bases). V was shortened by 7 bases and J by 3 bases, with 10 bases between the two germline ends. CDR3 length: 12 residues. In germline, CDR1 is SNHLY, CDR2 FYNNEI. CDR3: CASTLTSYEQYF. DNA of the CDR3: TGTGCCAGCACCCTTACTAGCTACGAGCAGTACTTC. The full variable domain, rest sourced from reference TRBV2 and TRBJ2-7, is EPEVTQTPSHQVTQMGQEVILRCVPISNHLYFYWYRQILGQKVEFLVSFYNNEISEKSEIFDDQFSVERPDGSNFTLKIRSTKLEDSAMYFCASTLTSYEQYFGPGTRLTVT.

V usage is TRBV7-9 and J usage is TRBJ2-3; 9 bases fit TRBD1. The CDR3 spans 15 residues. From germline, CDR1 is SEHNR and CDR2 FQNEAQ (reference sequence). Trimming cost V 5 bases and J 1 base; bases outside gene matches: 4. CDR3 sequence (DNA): TGTGCCAGCAGCCTCCGGGACAGGGGCACAGATACGCAGTATTTT. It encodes CASSLRDRGTDTQYF.

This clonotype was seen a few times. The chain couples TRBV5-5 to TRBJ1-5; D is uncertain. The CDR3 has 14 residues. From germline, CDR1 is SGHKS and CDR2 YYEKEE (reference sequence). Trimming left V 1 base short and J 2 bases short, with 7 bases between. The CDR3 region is CASSLFYGNQPQHF. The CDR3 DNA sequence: TGTGCCAGCAGCTTGTTCTATGGCAATCAGCCCCAGCATTTT. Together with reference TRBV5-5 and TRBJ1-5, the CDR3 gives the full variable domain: DAGVTQSPTHLIKTRGQQVTLRCSPISGHKSVSWYQQVLGQGPQFIFQYYEKEERGRGNFPDRFSARQFPNYSSELNVNALLLGDSALYLCASSLFYGNQPQHFGDGTRLSIL.

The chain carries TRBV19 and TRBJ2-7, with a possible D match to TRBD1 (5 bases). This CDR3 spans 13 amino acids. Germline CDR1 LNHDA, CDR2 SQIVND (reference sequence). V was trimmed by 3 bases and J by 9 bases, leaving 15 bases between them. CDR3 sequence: CASSMQGTTGQYF. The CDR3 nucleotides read TGTGCCAGTAGTATGCAGGGTACTACGGGGCAGTACTTC.